This T cell receptor (beta chain) was sequenced in a study of T cells after yellow fever vaccination. At the level of the study: Fractions low in cell number were prepared with SMART-Seq v4 Ultra Low Input.

Study-level points and caveats: Just a small share of clonotypes turned up in the CD4 compartment as well as the CD8 compartment. After the booster, 95% to 98% of CD4 and 75% to 90% of CD8 primary-response clones were re-detected.

Universal primer sites and UMIs were introduced during 5'RACE template-switching synthesis of TCR cDNA. TCRdb recomputed calls from the 5' RACE reads with MiXCR, one row per CDR3 protein. Counted here are a few hundred thousand distinct CDR3 sequences, around 8.1% occurring once; the ten biggest clones make up 15% to 20%. The V and J ends lost 1 base and 2 bases respectively, with 11 bases between them. This CDR3 spans 15 amino acids. Germline V lookup: CDR1 LGHDT, CDR2 YNNKEL (reference sequence). Points on this clonotype: Its antigen is unidentified.

The sample here was PBMCs, taken 35 to 50 days after the first yellow fever vaccination. The TCR sequence derives from a man younger than 35 who received the YFV17D yellow fever vaccine. V usage is TRBV3-1 and J usage is TRBJ1-2, with D maybe TRBD1 (5 bases). The CDR3 sequence: CASSQGIGANYGYTF. In nucleotides, the CDR3 is TGTGCCAGCAGCCAAGGAATAGGGGCAAACTATGGCTACACCTTC.